This T cell receptor (beta chain) emerged from a study of a mutant IDH1 vaccine in newly diagnosed glioma. Whole-study context: Across weeks 1, 3, 5, 7, 11, 15, 19 and 23, patients received a vaccination each time, eight in all. Averaging approximately 40 years of age, treated patients were around 60% male and 37.5% female. Patients arrived already treated with radiotherapy, temozolomide, or both, most having had both.

The time point: week 5, during vaccination. Vaccinated patients received 300 ug of mutant IDH1 20-mer peptide per dose, with topical imiquimod. Deletions cut 5 bases from V and 0 bases from J, with 15 bases between. This CDR3 has 16 amino acids. Germline CDR1 reads SNHLY; CDR2 reads FYNNEI. Generated by immunoSEQ multiplex PCR, the TCRdb table keeps only in-frame clones and is missing some. The sample includes fewer than 100,000 clones, roughly nine tenths of them seen just once. Study-wide results and limits: Approximately 93% of patients showed vaccine-induced immune responses across multiple MHC alleles.

This clone was recorded only once. Its antigen is still unknown. The chain carries TRBV2 and TRBJ2-3, with unresolved D. This sequence was found in a woman between 50 and 59 years old with glioma. The sequencing used PBMCs, collected from a glioma patient whose treatment included an IDH1 peptide vaccine. This CDR3 is CASSREELSSTDTQYF. CDR3 DNA: TGTGCCAGCAGTCGTGAAGAACTGTCTAGCACAGATACGCAGTATTTT.